The entry that follows covers one T cell receptor beta chain sequence. Given a much more abundant clone one base away, this may be a read error. A sample-barcoded 5' primer and a J-beta primer mix were used in a second PCR of roughly 6 to 11 cycles. Unique molecular identifiers of 12 random nucleotides labeled each cDNA. TCRdb recomputed calls from the 5' RACE reads with MiXCR, one row per CDR3 protein. The sample shows about 830,000 distinct CDR3 sequences, around two thirds of them seen only once. These data originate in a study of blood T cells in healthy people across ages. CDR1 and CDR2 from the germline V gene are SGHTA and FQGNSA. With V trimmed by 5 bases and J by 3 bases, 9 bases remained unmatched. The CDR3 totals 15 residues.

Sequences were obtained from blood. This chain links TRBV7-2 with TRBJ2-5; the match to TRBD1 covers 7 bases. The sequence was obtained from a man aged 25-40 years in good health. The chain's CDR3 is CASSVYGDRKETQYF. Written as DNA, the CDR3 is TGTGCCAGCAGCGTTTATGGGGACAGAAAAGAGACCCAGTACTTC.